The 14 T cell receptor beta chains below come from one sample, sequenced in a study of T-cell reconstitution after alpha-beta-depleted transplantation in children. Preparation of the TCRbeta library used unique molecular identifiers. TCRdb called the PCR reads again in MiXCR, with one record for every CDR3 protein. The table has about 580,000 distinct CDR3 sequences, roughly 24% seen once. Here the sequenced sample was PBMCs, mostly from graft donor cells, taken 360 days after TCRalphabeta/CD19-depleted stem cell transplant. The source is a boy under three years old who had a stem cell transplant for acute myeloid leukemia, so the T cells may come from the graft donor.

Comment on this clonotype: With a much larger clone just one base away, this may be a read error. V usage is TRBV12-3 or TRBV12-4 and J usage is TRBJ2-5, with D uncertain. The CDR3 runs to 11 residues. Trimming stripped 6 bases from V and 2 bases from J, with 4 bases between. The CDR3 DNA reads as TGTGCCAGCAGAGAACAAGAGACCCAGTACTTC. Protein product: CASREQETQYF.

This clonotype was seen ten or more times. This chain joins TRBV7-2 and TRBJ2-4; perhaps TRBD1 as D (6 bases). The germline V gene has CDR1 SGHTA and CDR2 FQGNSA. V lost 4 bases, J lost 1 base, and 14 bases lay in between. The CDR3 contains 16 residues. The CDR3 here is CASSSQGTRAKNIQYF. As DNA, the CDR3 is TGTGCCAGCAGCTCCCAGGGGACCCGCGCCAAAAACATTCAGTACTTC. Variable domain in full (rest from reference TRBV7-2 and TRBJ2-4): GAGVSQSPSNKVTEKGKDVELRCDPISGHTALYWYRQSLGQGLEFLIYFQGNSAPDKSGLPSDRFSAERTGGSVSTLTIQRTQQEDSAVYLCASSSQGTRAKNIQYFGAGTRLSVL.

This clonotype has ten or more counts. DNA of the CDR3: TGCAGCGTTGGCGGGCGGCTGCAGGAGACCCAGTACTTC. It translates to CSVGGRLQETQYF. The chain uses TRBV29-1 and TRBJ2-5, with D tentatively TRBD2 (5 bases). Germline V gives CDR1 SQVTM, CDR2 ANQGSEA. V was pared by 4 bases and J by 5 bases, with 14 bases between. This CDR3 has 13 residues.

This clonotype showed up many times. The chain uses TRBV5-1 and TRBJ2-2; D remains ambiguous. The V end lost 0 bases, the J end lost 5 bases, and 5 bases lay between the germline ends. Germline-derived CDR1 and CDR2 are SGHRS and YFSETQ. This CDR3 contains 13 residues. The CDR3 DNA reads TGCGCCAGCAGCTTGGCTGTAACCGGGGAGCTGTTTTTT. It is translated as CASSLAVTGELFF.

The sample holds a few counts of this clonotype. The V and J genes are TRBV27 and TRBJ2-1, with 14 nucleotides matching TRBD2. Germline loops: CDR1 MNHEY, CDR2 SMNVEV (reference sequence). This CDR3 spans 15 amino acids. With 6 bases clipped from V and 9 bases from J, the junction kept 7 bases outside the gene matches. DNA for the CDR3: TGTGCCAGCAGCCGCGGGACTAGCGGGGGACCTGAGCAGTTCTTC. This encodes CASSRGTSGGPEQFF.

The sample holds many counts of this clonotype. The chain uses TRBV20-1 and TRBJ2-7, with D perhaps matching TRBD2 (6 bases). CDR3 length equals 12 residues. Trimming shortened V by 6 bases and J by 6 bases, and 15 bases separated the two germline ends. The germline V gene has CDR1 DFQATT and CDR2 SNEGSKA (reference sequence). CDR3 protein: CSAPWRGPEQYF. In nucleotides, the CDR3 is TGCAGTGCCCCCTGGCGGGGACCCGAGCAGTACTTC.

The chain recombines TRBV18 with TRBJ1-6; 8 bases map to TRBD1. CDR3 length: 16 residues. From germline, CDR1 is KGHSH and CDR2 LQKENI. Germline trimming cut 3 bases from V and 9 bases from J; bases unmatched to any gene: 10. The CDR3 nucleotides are TGTGCCAGCTCACCGGGCCTCGGGACAGGACCTTCACCCCTCCACTTT. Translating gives CASSPGLGTGPSPLHF. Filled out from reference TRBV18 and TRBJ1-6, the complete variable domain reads NAGVMQNPRHLVRRRGQEARLRCSPMKGHSHVYWYRQLPEEGLKFMVYLQKENIIDESGMPKERFSAEFPKEGPSILRIQQVVRGDSAAYFCASSPGLGTGPSPLHFGNGTRLTVT.

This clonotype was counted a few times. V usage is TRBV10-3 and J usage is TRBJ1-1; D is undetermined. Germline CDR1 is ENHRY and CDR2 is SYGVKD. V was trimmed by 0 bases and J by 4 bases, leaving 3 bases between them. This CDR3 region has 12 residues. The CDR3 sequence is CAISESGTEAFF. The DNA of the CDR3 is TGTGCCATCAGTGAGTCTGGCACTGAAGCTTTCTTT.

In DNA, the CDR3 is TGTGCCAGCAGCCCCACCGGGGTAGGGGATCTCTACGAGCAGTACGTC. Protein sequence: CASSPTGVGDLYEQYV. This chain links TRBV3-1 with TRBJ2-7, with D possibly being TRBD1 or TRBD2 (5 bases each). The CDR3 is 16 amino acids. V dropped 4 bases and J dropped 3 bases, with 19 bases sitting between them. CDR1 is LGHDT and CDR2 is YNNKEL in the germline V gene (reference sequence).

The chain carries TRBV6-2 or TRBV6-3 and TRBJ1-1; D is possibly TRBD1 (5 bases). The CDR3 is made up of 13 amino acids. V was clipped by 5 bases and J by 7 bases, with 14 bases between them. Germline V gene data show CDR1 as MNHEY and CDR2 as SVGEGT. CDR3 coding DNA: TGTGCCAGCAGTCAAGGGGCGGGACTTGAAGCTTTCTTT. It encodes CASSQGAGLEAFF.

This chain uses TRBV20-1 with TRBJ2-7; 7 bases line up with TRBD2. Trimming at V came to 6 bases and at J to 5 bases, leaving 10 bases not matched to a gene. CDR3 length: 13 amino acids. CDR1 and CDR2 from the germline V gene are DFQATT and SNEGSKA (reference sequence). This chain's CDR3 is CSARGGGVHEQYV. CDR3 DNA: TGCAGTGCGCGGGGCGGGGGTGTGCACGAGCAGTACGTC.

The CDR3 DNA follows: TGTGCCAGCAGCCCCATCTACATTGGCTACACCGGGGAGCTGTTTTTT. Translating gives CASSPIYIGYTGELFF. The chain employs TRBV27 and TRBJ2-2; D gene unclear. Germline CDR1 is MNHEY and CDR2 is SMNVEV (reference sequence). V gave up 6 bases and J gave up 3 bases, with 17 bases separating them. This CDR3 has 16 amino acids.

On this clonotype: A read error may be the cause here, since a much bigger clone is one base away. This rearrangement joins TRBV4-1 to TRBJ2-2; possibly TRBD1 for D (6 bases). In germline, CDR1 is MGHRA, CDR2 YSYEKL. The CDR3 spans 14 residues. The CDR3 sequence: CASSQQQGAGKLFF. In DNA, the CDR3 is TGCGCCAGCAGCCAACAACAGGGTGCCGGGAAGCTGTTTTTT.

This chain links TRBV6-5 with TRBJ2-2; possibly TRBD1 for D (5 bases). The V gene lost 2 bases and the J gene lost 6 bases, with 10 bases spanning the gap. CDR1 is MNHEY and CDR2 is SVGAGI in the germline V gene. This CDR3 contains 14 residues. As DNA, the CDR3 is TGTGCCAGCAGTTACGTAGGGGATCCCGGGGAGCTGTTTTTT. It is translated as CASSYVGDPGELFF.